This T cell receptor (beta chain) was sequenced for a study of CD8 T cells in ankylosing spondylitis. The table lists this clonotype with many counts. Its antigen is undetermined. Study-level points and caveats: Past studies reported some motif variants in reactive arthritis synovial fluid and blood. Enrichment of disease-linked clones was reportedly significant in matched ankylosing spondylitis synovial fluid.

In TCRdb, the 5' RACE reads were re-called with MiXCR into one record per CDR3 protein. The sample includes about 210,000 distinct CDR3 sequences, less than 9.5% of them seen just once. This receptor was identified in a female donor with ankylosing spondylitis or in good health (not recorded which). The sequenced material came from blood, either unsorted or a sorted T cell fraction (not recorded which).

CDR3 residues: CSGMAARGNTGELFF. CDR3 nucleotides: TGCAGCGGGATGGCAGCTAGGGGGAACACCGGGGAGCTGTTTTTT. The chain employs TRBV29-1 and TRBJ2-2; D may be TRBD1 (5 bases). The V gene lost 7 bases and the J gene lost 1 base, with 16 bases spanning the gap. From germline, CDR1 is SQVTM and CDR2 ANQGSEA. This CDR3 comprises 15 residues.